This T cell receptor beta chain was observed in a study of blood T cell repertoires in COVID-19. At the level of the study: Samples representing acute and convalescent COVID-19 were sourced from the United States, Italy and Spain. From T cells, B-cell-depleted T cells, or PBMCs came the material, which was cDNA or gDNA.

Seattle's cohort entered during active infection and was followed longitudinally. In the authors' methods: Amplification of reference gene primers provided the estimated nucleated cell counts. Libraries were prepared by immunoSEQ multiplex PCR; TCRdb keeps only in-frame clonotypes and omits some of them. For V, J and clone size, that table is used; D and trimming come from the DNA. The sample has some 500,000 clones; about 89% are singletons. The CDR3 loop spans 14 amino acids. CDR1 is MNHEY and CDR2 is SVGAGI in the germline V gene. V was clipped by 0 bases and J by 0 bases, with 4 bases between them.

This clonotype was obtained from a woman aged 50 to 60 with COVID-19, enrolled during active disease. The chain uses TRBV6-5 and TRBJ2-3; D unclear. Sequenced input: peripheral blood. The CDR3 DNA follows: TGTGCCAGCAGTTACTCGCAGAGCACAGATACGCAGTATTTT. Protein: CASSYSQSTDTQYF.